A single sample is the source of the 16 T cell receptor beta chains below, sequenced in a study of cytomegalovirus exposure and HLA in healthy donors (dated by TCRdb to the late 2010s). The method behind the library was the immunoSEQ multiplex PCR assay. Drawn from immuneACCESS, this table holds only the in-frame rearrangements with V and J called that TCRdb kept. Clones are partly lost; checked studies trace under half to an unresolved V gene and leave the rest unexplained. Here the sample has about 120,000 clones; about 85% occur a single time. The ten largest clones take up 2% to 2.5% of the sample. Sequenced: PBMCs. These TCRs come from a woman aged 30 to 39 in good health and CMV-seronegative.

The chain is built from TRBV7-2 and TRBJ1-3; the match to TRBD1 covers 7 bases. Germline V CDR1 and CDR2: SGHTA, FQGNSA. Losses at the gene ends were 5 bases for V and 0 bases for J; bases not matched to a gene: 7. This CDR3 has 16 amino acids. The CDR3 nucleotides read TGTGCCAGCAGCCCAGGAACAGGGGTCTCTGGAAACACCATATATTTT. Residues: CASSPGTGVSGNTIYF.

This clone was detected once. V usage is TRBV7-2 and J usage is TRBJ1-5; no definite D call. V was cut by 1 base and J by 7 bases, with 11 bases left in between. This CDR3 region has 14 residues. Germline V CDR1 and CDR2: SGHTA, FQGNSA. The CDR3 here is CASSLGRSGQPQHF. CDR3 bases: TGTGCCAGCAGCTTAGGCAGAAGCGGACAGCCCCAGCATTTT.

DNA for the CDR3: TGCGCCAGCAGCCAAGAGCGAGCCGATGATACAGATACGCAGTATTTT. This translates into CASSQERADDTDTQYF. The J gene is TRBJ2-3, the V gene TRBV4-1; no firm D call. With 0 bases removed from V and 3 bases from J, the gap between germline ends came to 13 bases. CDR3 length: 16 amino acids. Germline CDR1 is MGHRA and CDR2 is YSYEKL.

This chain joins TRBV11-3 and TRBJ2-4; D possibly corresponds to TRBD2 (6 bases). Germline V CDR1 and CDR2: SGHNT, YENEEA. The CDR3 loop spans 14 amino acids. V lost 2 bases, J lost 7 bases, and 12 bases lay in between. This chain's CDR3 is CASSLRRERNIQYF. The CDR3 nucleotides are TGTGCCAGCAGCTTACGACGGGAGAGGAACATTCAGTACTTC.

The chain recombines TRBV19 with TRBJ1-4; TRBD1 matches 8 bases. Germline V gives CDR1 LNHDA, CDR2 SQIVND (reference sequence). V trimming: 5 bases; J trimming: 3 bases; junction bases outside the gene matches: 8. There are 16 residues in the CDR3. CDR3 sequence reads: CASSGDRRRPNEKLFF. The CDR3 DNA is TGTGCCAGTAGTGGGGACAGGCGGAGGCCTAATGAAAAACTGTTTTTT.

As DNA, the CDR3 is TGTGCCAGCAGTGATGGGGACAGCCGCACAGATACGCAGTATTTT. Its protein is CASSDGDSRTDTQYF. J is TRBJ2-3 and V is TRBV6-1; TRBD1 aligns across 7 bases. There are 15 residues in the CDR3. CDR1 is MNHNS, CDR2 SASEGT, per germline. V shed 3 bases and J 1 base; nucleotides not matched to a gene: 4.

The chain links TRBV21-1 to TRBJ1-5; TRBD1 is taken as the D call from the table, unchecked against the DNA. TRBV21-1 counts as a pseudogene. The CDR3 sequence is 14 residues long. CDR3 bases: TGTGCCAGCAGCCAGCCAGGGAGCAATCAGCCCCAGCATTTT. Its protein product is CASSQPGSNQPQHF.

This clone was counted a single time. The chain is built from TRBV7-9 and TRBJ1-6; TRBD1 agrees at 7 bases. CDR1 is SEHNR, CDR2 FQNEAQ, per germline (reference sequence). V dropped 4 bases and J dropped 10; count of bases not matched to a gene: 4. The CDR3 spans 13 residues. This CDR3 is CASSSQGGSPLHF. DNA of the CDR3: TGTGCCAGCAGCTCGCAGGGGGGCTCACCCCTCCACTTT. Drawing the rest from reference TRBV7-9 and TRBJ1-6, the complete variable domain is DTGVSQNPRHKITKRGQNVTFRCDPISEHNRLYWYRQTLGQGPEFLTYFQNEAQLEKSRLLSDRFSAERPKGSFSTLEIQRTEQGDSAMYLCASSSQGGSPLHFGNGTRLTVT.

The chain couples TRBV10-3 to TRBJ2-5, with 10 bases matching TRBD2. From germline, CDR1 is ENHRY and CDR2 SYGVKD. V lost 6 bases, J lost 4 bases, and 5 bases stayed unmatched. The CDR3 has 14 amino acids. This CDR3 reads CAIRASGGPETQYF. The CDR3 DNA sequence: TGTGCCATCAGGGCTAGCGGGGGCCCAGAGACCCAGTACTTC.

This rearrangement joins TRBV4-1 to TRBJ2-7, with 8 bases fitting TRBD2. Trimming removed 4 bases from V and 1 base from J; junction bases left unmatched: 3. Germline CDR1 and CDR2: MGHRA and YSYEKL. The CDR3 consists of 14 residues. CDR3 nucleotides: TGCGCCAGCAGCCCCGGACTAGCTTCCTACGAGCAGTACTTC. Protein sequence: CASSPGLASYEQYF.

This clone was detected only once. The chain uses TRBV4-1 and TRBJ1-2; 7 bases fit TRBD1. With 4 bases clipped from V and 3 bases from J, the junction kept 8 bases outside the gene matches. Looked up from germline, CDR1 is MGHRA and CDR2 is YSYEKL. The CDR3 runs 15 residues. The CDR3 DNA follows: TGCGCCAGCAGCCCACCCGACAGGGTCGACTATGGCTACACCTTC. Its protein product is CASSPPDRVDYGYTF.

This chain joins TRBV18 and TRBJ2-3, with D uncertain. Germline V CDR1 and CDR2: KGHSH, LQKENI. Between the trimmed V and J ends, which lost 2 bases and 0 bases, there was a span of 9 bases. This CDR3 has 15 residues. The CDR3 reads CASSPWPSSTDTQYF. CDR3 DNA: TGTGCCAGCTCACCATGGCCGTCGAGCACAGATACGCAGTATTTT.

CDR3 in amino acids: CASSTGTRMNEQFF. The CDR3 coding sequence is TGCGCCAGCAGCACCGGGACTAGAATGAATGAGCAGTTCTTC. V is TRBV5-1 and J is TRBJ2-1; 8 nucleotides line up with TRBD2. Trimming took 4 bases from V and 7 from J; bases not matched to a gene: 7. Germline CDR1 reads SGHRS; CDR2 reads YFSETQ. The CDR3 totals 14 residues.

The chain joins TRBV6-1 to TRBJ1-1; D may be TRBD1 (5 bases). This CDR3 region has 12 residues. Germline lookup yields CDR1 MNHNS and CDR2 SASEGT. The V end was cut by 8 bases, the J end by 6 bases, with 13 bases between. The CDR3, as DNA: TGTGCCAGCCGGGGGAGTAGGGCTGAAGCTTTCTTT. Translating it yields CASRGSRAEAFF.

The rearrangement uses TRBV29-1 and TRBJ1-2, with TRBD1 matching over 7 bases. The CDR3 is made up of 14 amino acids. V trimming: 7 bases; J trimming: 4 bases; junction bases outside the gene matches: 12. CDR1 is SQVTM and CDR2 is ANQGSEA in the germline V gene. The CDR3 region is CSAGDGQATYGYTF. CDR3 nucleotides: TGCAGCGCCGGAGACGGACAGGCGACCTATGGCTACACCTTC.

On this clone itself: The same CDR3 is also encoded by other DNA sequences in this sample. CDR3 in amino acids: CASSFGGGTEAFF. Written as DNA, the CDR3 is TGTGCCAGCAGTTTCGGGGGAGGGACTGAAGCTTTCTTT. The rearrangement joins TRBV27 to TRBJ1-1; a weak D match, TRBD1 (5 bases). The germline V gene encodes CDR1 MNHEY and CDR2 SMNVEV (reference sequence). Trimming removed 3 bases at V and 5 bases at J, with 10 bases between. The length of the CDR3 is 13 residues.